This entry lists 10 T cell receptor beta chains sequenced from one sample in a study of OX40 agonist ivuxolimab in advanced cancers. Sequenced by immunoSEQ multiplex PCR; TCRdb stores in-frame clones only, minus some. The sample carries some 21,000 clones, about 80% recorded once. This sample comprised CD4+ or CD8+ T cells sorted from blood, obtained in a trial of the OX40 agonist ivuxolimab. The receptors here all came from an adult with an advanced solid tumor such as melanoma, head and neck, liver or kidney cancer.

This clone is labeled medium-sized (0.01 to 0.1%). The rearrangement links TRBV9 to TRBJ2-1, with 10 bases that match TRBD2. V gave up 2 bases and J gave up 8 bases; unmatched junction bases: 7. Germline V gene sequence: CDR1 SGDLS, CDR2 YYNGEE. This CDR3 has 15 amino acids. CDR3 sequence: CASSVATSGFDEQFF. The CDR3 DNA reads TGTGCCAGCAGCGTGGCGACTAGCGGGTTTGATGAGCAGTTCTTC.

This clone has a handful of counts. The sample carries other DNA sequences with the same CDR3. This chain uses TRBV25-1 with TRBJ2-1; D may correspond to TRBD1 or TRBD2 (6 bases each). Germline lookup yields CDR1 MGHDK and CDR2 SYGVNS. Trimming took 2 bases from V and 2 from J, leaving 10 bases between them. The CDR3 is made up of 15 amino acids. Written as DNA, the CDR3 is TGTGCCAGCAGTGAAACCGGGGGCCCCTACAATGAGCAGTTCTTC. Protein: CASSETGGPYNEQFF. Full variable domain (remainder filled in from reference TRBV25-1 and TRBJ2-1): EADIYQTPRYLVIGTGKKITLECSQTMGHDKMYWYQQDPGMELHLIHYSYGVNSTEKGDLSSESTVSRIRTEHFPLTLESARPSHTSQYLCASSETGGPYNEQFFGPGTRLTVL.

CDR3 nucleotide sequence: TGTGCCAGTAGTCCTGGGGGGACAGGGGCCAATCAGCCCCAGCATTTT. Its protein product is CASSPGGTGANQPQHF. The J gene is TRBJ1-5, the V gene TRBV19, with TRBD1 matching over 10 bases. This CDR3 spans 16 amino acids. Unmatched junction bases numbered 7, after V lost 5 bases and J lost 3 bases. Germline-derived CDR1 and CDR2 are LNHDA and SQIVND (reference sequence).

About this clone itself: The sample holds other DNA sequences that translate to the same CDR3. For the CDR3, the DNA is TGTGCCAGCAGCTTAGGGACTAGCGGGAGCTACGAGCAGTACTTC. Encoded protein: CASSLGTSGSYEQYF. The chain has TRBV13 and TRBJ2-7, with 12 bases that match TRBD2. Germline V gives CDR1 PRHDT, CDR2 FYEKMQ (reference sequence). Germline trimming cut 0 bases from V and 3 bases from J; bases unmatched to any gene: 0. The CDR3 is 15 amino acids.

The chain combines TRBV27 with TRBJ2-1; 12 bases match TRBD2. The junction had 17 bases not matched to a gene; V was cut back by 6 bases and J by 5 bases. Per germline, CDR1 MNHEY and CDR2 SMNVEV (reference sequence). The CDR3 has 19 residues. In nucleotides, the CDR3 is TGTGCCAGCAGCCCGGGGCTAGCGGGAGGGCCTAGCGTGGACAATGAGCAGTTCTTC. It yields the protein CASSPGLAGGPSVDNEQFF.

V usage is TRBV6-5 and J usage is TRBJ2-3, with D possibly TRBD1 on 5 matching bases. V lost 7 bases, J lost 0 bases, and 11 bases lay in between. The germline CDR1 and CDR2 sequences are MNHEY and SVGAGI. This CDR3 comprises 14 residues. The DNA of the CDR3 is TGTGCCAGCATGGGGCAGTGGAGCACAGATACGCAGTATTTT. This gives the protein CASMGQWSTDTQYF.

This clone was recorded only once. The chain is built from TRBV6-5 and TRBJ2-2, with D perhaps matching TRBD2 (5 bases). Trimming removed 3 bases at V and 7 bases at J, with 12 bases between. The CDR3 consists of 14 residues. The germline CDR1 and CDR2 sequences are MNHEY and SVGAGI. CDR3 nucleotides: TGTGCCAGCAGTTATCAGCGGTGGAACGGGGAGCTGTTTTTT. This translates into CASSYQRWNGELFF.

As for this clone: Different DNA sequences within this sample yield the same CDR3. The chain carries TRBV7-8 and TRBJ2-7; 14 positions match TRBD2. Germline CDR1 is SGHVS and CDR2 is FQNEAQ. Losses at the gene ends were 5 bases for V and 5 bases for J; bases not matched to a gene: 8. This CDR3 has 16 amino acids. The CDR3 here is CASSEGQGLAGDEQYF. The CDR3 DNA follows: TGTGCCAGCAGCGAAGGCCAGGGACTAGCGGGAGACGAGCAGTACTTC.

V usage is TRBV7-6 and J usage is TRBJ2-1, with 14 bases aligning to TRBD2. The germline V gene has CDR1 SGHVS and CDR2 FNYEAQ. Trimming took 5 bases from V and 5 from J; bases not matched to a gene: 11. CDR3 length equals 18 residues. The CDR3 loop is CASSPGLAGGVANNEQFF. CDR3 DNA sequence: TGTGCCAGCAGCCCAGGACTAGCGGGAGGCGTTGCTAACAATGAGCAGTTCTTC.

The chain combines TRBV4-1 with TRBJ2-7; possibly TRBD1 for D (5 bases). The V and J ends lost 5 bases and 6 bases respectively, with 23 bases between them. The CDR3 loop spans 16 amino acids. The germline V gene encodes CDR1 MGHRA and CDR2 YSYEKL. The CDR3 nucleotides are TGCGCCAGCAGCGTGTTGCCGGACAACTCCCTTCGCGAGCAGTACTTC. Translation gives CASSVLPDNSLREQYF.